This T cell receptor (beta chain) was recorded in a study of blood T cell repertoires in COVID-19. Data came from immunoSEQ multiplex PCR; TCRdb stores just in-frame clones and leaves some out. In the table there are approximately 440,000 clones, roughly 87% of which are singletons. The CDR3 has 14 residues. Per the germline V gene, CDR1 is LNHDA and CDR2 is SQIVND (reference sequence). Unmatched junction bases numbered 6, after V lost 4 bases and J lost 3 bases. Participants were aged roughly 18 to 100 years from some 24 US areas. Cohort 3 recovered donors had two negative PCRs, clearance, or symptom resolution.

This receptor was identified in a woman under 30 who had recovered from COVID-19. The source material was PBMCs or T cells enriched from blood (not recorded which). V gene TRBV19 combines with J gene TRBJ2-7; 7 nucleotides align to TRBD1. CDR3 sequence (DNA): TGTGCCAGTAGTACCGGACAGGCCATCTACGAGCAGTACTTC. Encoded protein: CASSTGQAIYEQYF.